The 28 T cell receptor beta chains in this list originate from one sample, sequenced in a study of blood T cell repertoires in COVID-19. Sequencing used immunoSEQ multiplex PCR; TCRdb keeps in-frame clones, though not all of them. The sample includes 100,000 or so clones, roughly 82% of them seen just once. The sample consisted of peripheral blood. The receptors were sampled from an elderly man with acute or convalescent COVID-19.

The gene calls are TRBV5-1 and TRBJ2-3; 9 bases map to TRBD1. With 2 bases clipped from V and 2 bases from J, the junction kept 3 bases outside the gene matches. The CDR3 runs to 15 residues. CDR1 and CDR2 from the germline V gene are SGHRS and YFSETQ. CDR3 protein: CASSFTGGFTDTQYF. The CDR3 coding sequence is TGCGCCAGCAGCTTTACAGGGGGCTTCACAGATACGCAGTATTTT.

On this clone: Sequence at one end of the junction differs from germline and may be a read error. The CDR3 here is CASSSGTGIFF. CDR3 DNA: TGTGCCAGCAGTTCCGGGACAGGGATCTTCTTC. The J gene is TRBJ2-7, the V gene TRBV11-2; TRBD1 matches 9 bases. The germline gives CDR1 SGHAT, CDR2 FQNNGV. The CDR3 sequence is 11 residues long.

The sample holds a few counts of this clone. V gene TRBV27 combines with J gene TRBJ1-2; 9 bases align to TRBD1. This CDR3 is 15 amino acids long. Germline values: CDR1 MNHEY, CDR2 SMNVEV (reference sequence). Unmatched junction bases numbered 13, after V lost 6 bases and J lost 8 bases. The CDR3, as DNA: TGTGCCAGCAGCTCCTGGGGACAGGGCACTATGGGCTACACCTTC. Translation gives CASSSWGQGTMGYTF.

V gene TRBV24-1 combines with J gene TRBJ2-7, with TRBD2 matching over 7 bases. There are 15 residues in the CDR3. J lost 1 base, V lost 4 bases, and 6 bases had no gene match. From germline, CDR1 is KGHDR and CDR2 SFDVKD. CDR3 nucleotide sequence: TGTGCCACCAGTGACCCCCGGGGGGAGTCCTACGAGCAGTACTTC. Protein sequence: CATSDPRGESYEQYF.

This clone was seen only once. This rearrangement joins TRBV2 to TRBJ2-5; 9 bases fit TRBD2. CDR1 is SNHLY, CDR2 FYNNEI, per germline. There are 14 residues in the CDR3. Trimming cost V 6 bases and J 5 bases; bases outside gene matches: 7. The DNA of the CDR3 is TGTGCCAGCAGGGGATGGACTAGCGTTGAGACCCAGTACTTC. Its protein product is CASRGWTSVETQYF.

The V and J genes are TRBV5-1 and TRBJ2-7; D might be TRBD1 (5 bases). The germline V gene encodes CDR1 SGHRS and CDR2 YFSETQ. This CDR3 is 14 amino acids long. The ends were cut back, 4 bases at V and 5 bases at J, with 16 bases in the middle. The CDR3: CASSQGSMLDEQYF. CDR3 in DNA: TGCGCCAGCAGCCAGGGATCCATGCTGGACGAGCAGTACTTC.

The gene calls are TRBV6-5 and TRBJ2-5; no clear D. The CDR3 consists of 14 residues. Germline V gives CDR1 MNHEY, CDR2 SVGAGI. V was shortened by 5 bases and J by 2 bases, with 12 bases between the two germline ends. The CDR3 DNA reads TGTGCCAGCAGTCGGAATCAGGTACAAGAGACCCAGTACTTC. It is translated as CASSRNQVQETQYF.

The CDR3 is CASSEREGAAFSYTF. The CDR3 DNA reads as TGTGCCAGCAGTGAAAGGGAGGGTGCGGCTTTTAGCTACACCTTC. The chain has TRBV6-1 and TRBJ1-2; the D is unclear. Germline values: CDR1 MNHNS, CDR2 SASEGT. CDR3 size: 15 residues. Trimming pared 2 bases from V and 9 bases from J, leaving 19 bases between.

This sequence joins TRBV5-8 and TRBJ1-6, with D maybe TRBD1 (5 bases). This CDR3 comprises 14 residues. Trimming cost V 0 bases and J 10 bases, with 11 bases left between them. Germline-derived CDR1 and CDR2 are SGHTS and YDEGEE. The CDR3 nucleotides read TGTGCCAGCAGCTTGGGCGGCAGGGAATCACCCCTCCACTTT. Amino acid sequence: CASSLGGRESPLHF.

The CDR3 bases are TGTGCCAGCAGTTTAGCCGGGACTGCCCGGTCACCTAAGCGTGGGGGCTACACCTTC. Translation: CASSLAGTARSPKRGGYTF. V and J are TRBV28 and TRBJ1-2; D is perhaps TRBD1 (5 bases). Trimming took off 2 bases at V and 8 bases at J, with 30 bases between the two ends. Germline assignment: CDR1 MDHEN and CDR2 SYDVKM. This CDR3 is 19 amino acids long.

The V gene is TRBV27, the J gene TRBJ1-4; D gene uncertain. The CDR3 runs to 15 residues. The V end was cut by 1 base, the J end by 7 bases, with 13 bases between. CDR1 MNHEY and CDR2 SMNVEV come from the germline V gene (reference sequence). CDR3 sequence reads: CASSLLGRRPEKLFF. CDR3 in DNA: TGTGCCAGCAGTTTATTAGGCAGGCGACCTGAAAAACTGTTTTTT.

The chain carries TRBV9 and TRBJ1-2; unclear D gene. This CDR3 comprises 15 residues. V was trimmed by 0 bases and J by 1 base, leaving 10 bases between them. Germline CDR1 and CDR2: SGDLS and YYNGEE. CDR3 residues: CASSVGVGSNYGYTF. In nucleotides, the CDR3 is TGTGCCAGCAGCGTAGGAGTAGGGAGTAACTATGGCTACACCTTC.

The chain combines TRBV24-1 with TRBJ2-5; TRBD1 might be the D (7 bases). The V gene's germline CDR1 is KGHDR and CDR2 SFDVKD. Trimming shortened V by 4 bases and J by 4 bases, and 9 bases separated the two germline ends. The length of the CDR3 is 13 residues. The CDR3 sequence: CATSDRGVETQYF. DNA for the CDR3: TGTGCCACCAGTGACAGGGGGGTAGAGACCCAGTACTTC.

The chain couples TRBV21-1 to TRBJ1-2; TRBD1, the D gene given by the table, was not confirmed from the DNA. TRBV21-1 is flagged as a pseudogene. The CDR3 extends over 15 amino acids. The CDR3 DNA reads TGTGCCAGCAGCAAAGCAGGGACAGGGCTCTATGGCTACACCTTC. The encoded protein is CASSKAGTGLYGYTF.

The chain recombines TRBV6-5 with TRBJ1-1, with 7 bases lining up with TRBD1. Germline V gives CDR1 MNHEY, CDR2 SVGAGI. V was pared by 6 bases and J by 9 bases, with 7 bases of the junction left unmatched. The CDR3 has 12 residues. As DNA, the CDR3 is TGTGCCAGCAGCTATCAACAGGGGAAAGCTTTCTTT. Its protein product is CASSYQQGKAFF.

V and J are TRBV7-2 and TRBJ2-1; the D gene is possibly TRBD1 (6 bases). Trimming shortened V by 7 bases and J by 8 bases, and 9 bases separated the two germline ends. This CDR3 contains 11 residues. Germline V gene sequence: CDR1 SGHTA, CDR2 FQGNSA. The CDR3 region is CASTRGDEQFF. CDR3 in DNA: TGTGCCAGCACCAGGGGAGATGAGCAGTTCTTC.

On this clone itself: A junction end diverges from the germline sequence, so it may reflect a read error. The CDR3 DNA reads as TGTGCCAGCAGCTTAGAGCCGTTCTTC. Amino acid sequence: CASSLEPFF. J is TRBJ2-1 and V is TRBV7-2, with no clear D. This CDR3 spans 9 amino acids. CDR1 and CDR2 from the germline V gene are SGHTA and FQGNSA.

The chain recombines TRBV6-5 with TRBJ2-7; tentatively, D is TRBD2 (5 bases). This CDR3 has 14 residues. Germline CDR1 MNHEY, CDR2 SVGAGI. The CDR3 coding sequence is TGTGCTAGTAAGGGCGGGCCGAGCTCCTACGAGCAGTACTTC. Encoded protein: CASKGGPSSYEQYF.

The CDR3 here is CASSQDSAGIETQYF. The CDR3 nucleotides are TGCGCCAGCAGCCAAGATTCGGCGGGAATAGAGACCCAGTACTTC. The chain links TRBV4-3 to TRBJ2-5, with D possibly being TRBD2 (6 bases). The V and J ends lost 0 bases and 4 bases respectively, with 12 bases between them. The V gene's germline CDR1 is LGHNA and CDR2 YSLEER. This CDR3 spans 15 amino acids.

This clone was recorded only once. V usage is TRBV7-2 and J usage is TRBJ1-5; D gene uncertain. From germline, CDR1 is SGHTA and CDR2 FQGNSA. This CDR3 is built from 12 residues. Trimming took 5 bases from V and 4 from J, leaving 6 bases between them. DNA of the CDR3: TGTGCCAGCAGCCCCACTAATCAGCCCCAGCATTTT. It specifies CASSPTNQPQHF. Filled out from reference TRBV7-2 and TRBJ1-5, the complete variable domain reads GAGVSQSPSNKVTEKGKDVELRCDPISGHTALYWYRQSLGQGLEFLIYFQGNSAPDKSGLPSDRFSAERTGGSVSTLTIQRTQQEDSAVYLCASSPTNQPQHFGDGTRLSIL.

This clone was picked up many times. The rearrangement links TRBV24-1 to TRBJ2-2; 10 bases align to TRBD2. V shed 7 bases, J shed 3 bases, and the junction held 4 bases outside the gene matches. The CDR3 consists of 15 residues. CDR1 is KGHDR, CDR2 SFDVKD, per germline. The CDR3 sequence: CATSPLAGYTGELFF. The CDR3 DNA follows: TGTGCCACCAGCCCACTAGCGGGGTACACCGGGGAGCTGTTTTTT.

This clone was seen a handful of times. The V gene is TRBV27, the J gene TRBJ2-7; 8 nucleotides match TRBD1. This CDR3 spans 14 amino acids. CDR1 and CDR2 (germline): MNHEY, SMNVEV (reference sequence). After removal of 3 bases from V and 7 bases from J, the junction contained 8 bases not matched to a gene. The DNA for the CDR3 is TGTGCCAGCAGTTTCTACCAGGGGGCGGGAGAGCAGTACTTC. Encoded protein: CASSFYQGAGEQYF.

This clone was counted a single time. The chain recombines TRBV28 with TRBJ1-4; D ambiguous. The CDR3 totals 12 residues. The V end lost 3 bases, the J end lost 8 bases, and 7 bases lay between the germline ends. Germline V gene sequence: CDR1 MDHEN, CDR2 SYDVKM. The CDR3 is CASSLRPEKLFF. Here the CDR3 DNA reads TGTGCCAGCAGTTTGAGGCCCGAAAAACTGTTTTTT.

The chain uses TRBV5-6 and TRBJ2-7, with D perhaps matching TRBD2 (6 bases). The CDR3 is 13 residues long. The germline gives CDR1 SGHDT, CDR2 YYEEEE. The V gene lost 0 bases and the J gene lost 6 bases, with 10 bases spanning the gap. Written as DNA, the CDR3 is TGTGCCAGCAGCTTGGGTTTGGGGGGCGAGCAGTACTTC. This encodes CASSLGLGGEQYF.

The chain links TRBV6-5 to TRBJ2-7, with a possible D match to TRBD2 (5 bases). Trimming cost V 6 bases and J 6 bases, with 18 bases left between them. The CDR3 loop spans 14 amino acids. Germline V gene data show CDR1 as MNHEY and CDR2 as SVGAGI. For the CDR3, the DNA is TGTGCCAGCAGGCCTACTAGGACGGCCGGCGAGCAGTACTTC. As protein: CASRPTRTAGEQYF.

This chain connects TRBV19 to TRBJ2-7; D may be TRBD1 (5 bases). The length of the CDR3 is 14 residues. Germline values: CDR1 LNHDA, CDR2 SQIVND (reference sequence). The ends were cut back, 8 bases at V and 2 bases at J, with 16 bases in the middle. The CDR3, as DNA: TGTGCCAGTCGCTACGACTCAGGGACCTACGAGCAGTACTTC. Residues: CASRYDSGTYEQYF.

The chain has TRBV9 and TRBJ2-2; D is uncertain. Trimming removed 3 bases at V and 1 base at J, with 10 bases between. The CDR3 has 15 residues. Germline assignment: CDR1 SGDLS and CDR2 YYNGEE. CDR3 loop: CASSGRPRNTGELFF. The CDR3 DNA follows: TGTGCCAGCAGCGGCCGTCCTAGGAACACCGGGGAGCTGTTTTTT.

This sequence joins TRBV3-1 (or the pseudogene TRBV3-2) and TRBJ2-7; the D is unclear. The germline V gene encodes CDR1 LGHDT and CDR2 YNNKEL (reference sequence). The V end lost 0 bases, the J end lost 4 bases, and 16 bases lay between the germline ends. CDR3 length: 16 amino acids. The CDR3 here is CASSQDGVVEAYEQYF. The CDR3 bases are TGTGCCAGCAGCCAAGATGGTGTGGTAGAAGCTTACGAGCAGTACTTC.